This TCR beta chain originates from a study of cytomegalovirus exposure and HLA in healthy donors. In the study overall: Of the donors genotyped, some 400 in all, about 82% fell in the Caucasian-associated ancestry cluster. Study-level findings and limits: The authors confirmed in vitro that three CMV-associated chains were specific for CMV antigens. In a later analysis, a missense DCLRE1C variant was linked to TCR beta V- and J-gene trimming.

This clone was seen a handful of times. Antigen unknown. As for the donors, each was a healthy bone marrow donor. V dropped 0 bases and J dropped 7; count of bases not matched to a gene: 8. CDR1 and CDR2 from the germline V gene are LGHNA and YNFKEQ. This CDR3 is 17 amino acids long. The PCR made use of 60 Vbeta and 13 Jbeta primers. Here immunoSEQ multiplex PCR was the method, and the copy in TCRdb shows in-frame clones only, minus some. The sample shows roughly 140,000 clones, about 64% of them seen only once. The rearrangement links TRBV4-2 to TRBJ2-2; TRBD2 agrees at 10 bases. The clonotype originates from a woman aged 30 to 39 in good health and CMV-seropositive. The sequenced material came from PBMCs. CDR3 sequence (DNA): TGTGCCAGCAGCCAAGAGCTAGCGGGGGCCCGCGGCGGGGAGCTGTTTTTT. This encodes CASSQELAGARGGELFF.